The 26 T cell receptor beta chains in this list originate from one sample, sequenced in a study of response to subunit inactivated influenza vaccine. MiXCR, run by TCRdb on the RT-PCR reads, gives a single entry per CDR3 protein. The data show roughly 570,000 distinct CDR3 sequences, 10% to 15% seen once. The sequencing used PBMCs from blood, collected about 6 weeks after vaccination. Receptors originate from a man between 45 and 60 years old who received an inactivated influenza vaccine.

This clonotype was observed a handful of times. The genes are TRBV29-1 and TRBJ2-7, with D unclear. The germline CDR1 and CDR2 sequences are SQVTM and ANQGSEA. This CDR3 region has 9 residues. This CDR3 is CTLGYEQYF. The CDR3 nucleotides read TGCACCCTTGGCTACGAGCAGTACTTC.

This sequence joins TRBV12-3 or TRBV12-4 and TRBJ2-1; 14 bases are a match to TRBD2. The CDR3 length is 15 residues. With V trimmed by 6 bases and J by 16 bases, 14 bases remained unmatched. CDR3: CASRSPSGTSGRGFF. The CDR3 DNA reads TGTGCCAGCAGATCTCCCTCCGGGACTAGCGGGAGAGGATTCTTC.

In its sample, this clonotype was seen many times. This rearrangement joins TRBV6-2 or TRBV6-3 to TRBJ2-1; 11 bases fit TRBD2. The germline V gene has CDR1 MNHEY and CDR2 SVGEGT. The CDR3 is made up of 15 amino acids. V gave up 6 bases and J gave up 2 bases; unmatched junction bases: 3. The CDR3, as DNA: TGTGCCAGCAGGAATAGCGGGAGGGCCTACAATGAGCAGTTCTTC. This encodes CASRNSGRAYNEQFF.

The gene calls are TRBV10-3 and TRBJ1-1, with TRBD1 matching over 7 bases. The trim removed 5 bases at V and 3 bases at J, leaving 9 bases unmatched. The CDR3 consists of 15 residues. CDR1 is ENHRY and CDR2 is SYGVKD in the germline V gene. The CDR3 is CAISPTGRYDTEAFF. The CDR3 DNA reads TGTGCCATCAGTCCGACAGGGCGATATGACACTGAAGCTTTCTTT.

DNA for the CDR3: TGCAGTGCTGACGGGACTAGCGGGAGTGGGTACAGCTCCTACAATGAGCAGTTCTTC. Its protein product is CSADGTSGSGYSSYNEQFF. The genes are TRBV20-1 and TRBJ2-1; 14 bases match TRBD2. V lost 5 bases and J lost 0; bases outside the gene matches: 12. Germline-derived CDR1 and CDR2 are DFQATT and SNEGSKA (reference sequence). The CDR3 is 19 residues long.

CDR3 sequence reads: CASSLDASTDTQYF. In DNA, the CDR3 is TGTGCCAGCAGCTTGGACGCCTCCACAGATACGCAGTATTTT. J is TRBJ2-3 and V is TRBV5-4; unclear D gene. Trimming cost V 0 bases and J 2 bases, with 7 bases left between them. Looked up from germline, CDR1 is SGHNT and CDR2 is YYREEE (reference sequence). This CDR3 contains 14 residues.

This clonotype was picked up many times. A junction boundary mismatches the germline segment, possibly from a read error. This chain uses TRBV12-3 or TRBV12-4 with TRBJ2-7; the match to TRBD1 covers 9 bases. The CDR3 has 12 residues. The CDR3 DNA reads TGCGCCAGCAGCTTGACAGGGGGCGAGCAGTACTTC. Its protein is CASSLTGGEQYF.

The rearrangement uses TRBV12-3 or TRBV12-4 and TRBJ1-1; D is undetermined. Trimming left V 7 bases short and J 5 bases short, with 17 bases between. There are 14 residues in the CDR3. CDR3 region: CASTLGGRRTEAFF. The CDR3, as DNA: TGTGCCAGCACCTTGGGAGGTAGGCGGACTGAAGCTTTCTTT.

The V call is TRBV19, the J call TRBJ2-3, with a tentative D call TRBD2 (6 bases). This CDR3 region has 16 residues. Deletions cut 0 bases from V and 2 bases from J, with 12 bases between. Germline assignment: CDR1 LNHDA and CDR2 SQIVND (reference sequence). CDR3 coding DNA: TGTGCCAGTAGTATAGACCTTAGCGGATACACAGATACGCAGTATTTT. Residues: CASSIDLSGYTDTQYF.

CDR3 nucleotide sequence: TGTGCCAGCAGCTTAGCGAGGACCTGGGAAGAGACCCAGTACTTC. Translation gives CASSLARTWEETQYF. This chain joins TRBV7-2 and TRBJ2-5; D remains ambiguous. This CDR3 comprises 15 residues. The V end lost 0 bases, the J end lost 3 bases, and 11 bases lay between the germline ends. Germline CDR1 and CDR2: SGHTA and FQGNSA. The full variable domain, with the rest looked up from reference TRBV7-2 and TRBJ2-5, is GAGVSQSPSNKVTEKGKDVELRCDPISGHTALYWYRQSLGQGLEFLIYFQGNSAPDKSGLPSDRFSAERTGGSVSTLTIQRTQQEDSAVYLCASSLARTWEETQYFGPGTRLLVL.

V gene TRBV5-1 combines with J gene TRBJ2-3, with 16 bases that match TRBD2. Looked up from germline, CDR1 is SGHRS and CDR2 is YFSETQ. The V segment lost 4 bases and the J segment 5 bases; nucleotides outside the gene matches: 10. The CDR3 consists of 18 residues. CDR3 DNA sequence: TGCGCCAGCAGCCCGCCGGGACTAGCGGGGGGGCAGGAAGATACGCAGTATTTT. It specifies CASSPPGLAGGQEDTQYF.

This clonotype was counted ten times or more. The chain joins TRBV10-3 to TRBJ2-1; 9 bases agree with TRBD2. The CDR3 spans 15 residues. Trimming at V came to 7 bases and at J to 5 bases, leaving 9 bases not matched to a gene. CDR1 is ENHRY and CDR2 is SYGVKD in the germline V gene. The CDR3 DNA sequence: TGTGCCATCACTATGAGCGGGGGGCCGAACAATGAGCAGTTCTTC. Amino acids: CAITMSGGPNNEQFF.

The genes are TRBV20-1 and TRBJ2-7; D is ambiguous. Between the trimmed V and J ends, which lost 6 bases and 3 bases, there was a span of 21 bases. From germline, CDR1 is DFQATT and CDR2 SNEGSKA (reference sequence). This CDR3 is 15 amino acids long. The CDR3 bases are TGCAGTGCAGCTACCCCTGGCAGGCACCTCTACGAGCAGTACTTC. Protein: CSAATPGRHLYEQYF.

This clonotype was seen a handful of times. This chain links TRBV7-9 with TRBJ2-1; D gene uncertain. This CDR3 comprises 10 residues. In germline, CDR1 is SEHNR, CDR2 FQNEAQ (reference sequence). V was cut by 11 bases and J by 8 bases, with 10 bases left in between. CDR3 sequence reads: CAAENDEQFF. The CDR3 DNA sequence: TGTGCCGCCGAGAATGATGAGCAGTTCTTC.

In its sample, this clonotype was seen a few times. This sequence joins TRBV24-1 and TRBJ2-1; the match to TRBD1 covers 8 bases. Unmatched junction bases numbered 7, after V lost 7 bases and J lost 6 bases. The CDR3 is 14 residues long. Per the germline V gene, CDR1 is KGHDR and CDR2 is SFDVKD. CDR3 protein: CATSSGTGVNEQFF. The CDR3 DNA reads TGTGCCACCAGCTCCGGGACAGGTGTCAATGAGCAGTTCTTC.

This clonotype was detected ten times or more. J is TRBJ1-2 and V is TRBV29-1; D is uncertain. Germline V gene sequence: CDR1 SQVTM, CDR2 ANQGSEA. V dropped 3 bases and J dropped 10 bases, with 18 bases sitting between them. The CDR3 totals 13 residues. The CDR3, as DNA: TGCAGCGTTGAGCAACTTCCCGGCTGGATCTACACCTTC. It yields the protein CSVEQLPGWIYTF.

In its sample, this clonotype was seen many times. This rearrangement joins TRBV29-1 to TRBJ2-3; possibly TRBD1 or TRBD2 for D (5 bases each). Germline V gives CDR1 SQVTM, CDR2 ANQGSEA. The germline V and J ends were trimmed by 6 bases and 6 bases, with 16 bases remaining between them. This CDR3 comprises 13 residues. This chain's CDR3 is CSVGVGVVDTQYF. In DNA form, the CDR3 reads TGCAGCGTGGGGGTTGGGGTGGTGGATACGCAGTATTTT.

This clonotype was seen a few times. This chain joins TRBV6-1 and TRBJ2-2; D possibly uses TRBD1 or TRBD2 (5 bases each). In germline, CDR1 is MNHNS, CDR2 SASEGT. The V gene lost 7 bases and the J gene lost 7 bases, with 16 bases spanning the gap. This CDR3 has 14 amino acids. Here the CDR3 reads CASTGAWRGGELFF. The CDR3 coding sequence is TGTGCCAGCACCGGGGCATGGAGAGGCGGGGAGCTGTTTTTT.

This clonotype turned up a few times. V usage is TRBV12-3 or TRBV12-4 and J usage is TRBJ2-7, with TRBD1 matching over 12 bases. With 5 bases clipped from V and 7 bases from J, the junction kept 9 bases outside the gene matches. The CDR3 sequence is 15 residues long. The CDR3 DNA sequence: TGTGCCAGCAGTACCTGGGACAGGGGGCGCGGAGAGCAGTACTTC. Protein product: CASSTWDRGRGEQYF.

This chain links TRBV12-3 or TRBV12-4 with TRBJ2-5; no definite D call. The CDR3 runs 13 residues. Trimming cost V 2 bases and J 0 bases, with 4 bases left between them. The CDR3 DNA sequence: TGTGCCAGCAGTTTATTAGACCAAGAGACCCAGTACTTC. Protein: CASSLLDQETQYF.

This CDR3 is CASSVGSGGTYEQYF. CDR3 DNA: TGTGCCAGCAGCGTAGGTAGCGGGGGAACCTACGAGCAGTACTTC. This chain uses TRBV9 with TRBJ2-7; TRBD2 matches at 9 bases. V shed 0 bases, J shed 2 bases, and the junction held 3 bases outside the gene matches. The CDR3 has 15 residues. CDR1 is SGDLS, CDR2 YYNGEE, per germline.

The chain uses TRBV28 and TRBJ2-3, with 10 bases identical to TRBD2. CDR3 length: 17 amino acids. Trimming cost V 4 bases and J 1 base; bases outside gene matches: 8. Looked up from germline, CDR1 is MDHEN and CDR2 is SYDVKM. This chain's CDR3 is CASSSSGGALGTDTQYF. In nucleotides, the CDR3 is TGTGCCAGCAGTTCCAGCGGGGGGGCCTTGGGCACAGATACGCAGTATTTT.

The genes are TRBV6-2 or TRBV6-3 and TRBJ2-1; D not certain. CDR3 length: 14 residues. V lost 2 bases and J 8 bases, leaving 13 bases between the germline ends. Germline loops: CDR1 MNHEY, CDR2 SVGEGT. CDR3 loop: CASSYNLVADEQFF. The CDR3 DNA reads TGTGCCAGCAGTTACAACCTTGTTGCGGATGAGCAGTTCTTC.

This clonotype has only a few counts. The genes are TRBV5-6 and TRBJ2-2, with D possibly being TRBD1 or TRBD2 (6 bases each). This CDR3 spans 17 amino acids. The V gene's germline CDR1 is SGHDT and CDR2 YYEEEE. V lost 2 bases, J lost 4 bases, and 18 bases lay in between. In DNA, the CDR3 is TGTGCCAGCAGCTTCTTTGGGGGGCCTACCCTCACCGGGGAGCTGTTTTTT. Translation gives CASSFFGGPTLTGELFF.

Points on this clonotype: Just one base apart from a much larger clone, this may be a read error. The CDR3 loop reads CASSLLNSPLHF. The CDR3 region has the DNA TGTGCCAGCAGTTTATTGAATTCACCCCTCCACTTT. The chain has TRBV27 and TRBJ1-6; no clear D gene. Germline values: CDR1 MNHEY, CDR2 SMNVEV (reference sequence). This CDR3 is built from 12 residues. Trimming pared 1 base from V and 7 bases from J, leaving 2 bases between.

This sequence joins TRBV12-3 or TRBV12-4 and TRBJ1-2, with 8 nucleotides matching TRBD1. J was trimmed by 6 bases and V by 6 bases; bases with no gene match: 12. CDR3 length: 15 amino acids. This chain's CDR3 is CASRAQGASGDGYTF. In nucleotides, the CDR3 is TGTGCCAGCAGAGCTCAGGGGGCCTCTGGGGATGGCTACACCTTC.